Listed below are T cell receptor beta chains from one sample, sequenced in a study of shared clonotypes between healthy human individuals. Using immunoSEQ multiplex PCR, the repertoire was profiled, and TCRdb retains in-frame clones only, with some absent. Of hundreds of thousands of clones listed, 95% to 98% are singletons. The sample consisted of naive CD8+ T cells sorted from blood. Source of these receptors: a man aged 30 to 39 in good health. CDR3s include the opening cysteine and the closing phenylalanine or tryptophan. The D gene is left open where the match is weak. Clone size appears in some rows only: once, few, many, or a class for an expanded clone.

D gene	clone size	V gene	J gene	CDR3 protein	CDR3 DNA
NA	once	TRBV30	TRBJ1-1	CAWSVQGNTEAFF	TGTGCCTGGAGTGTGCAGGGGAACACTGAAGCTTTCTTT
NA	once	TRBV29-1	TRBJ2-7	CSVSTEAGNEQYF	TGCAGCGTCTCCACGGAGGCTGGAAACGAGCAGTACTTC
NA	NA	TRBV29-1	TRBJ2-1	CSVSGGDYNEQFF	TGCAGCGTTAGCGGAGGGGATTACAATGAGCAGTTCTTC
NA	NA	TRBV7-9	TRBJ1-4	CASSILIPTEPNEKLFF	TGTGCCAGCAGCATACTTATACCTACGGAACCTAATGAAAAACTGTTTTTT
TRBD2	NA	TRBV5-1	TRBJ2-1	CASSPEGLAGSYNEQFF	TGCGCCAGCAGCCCCGAAGGCCTAGCGGGATCCTACAATGAGCAGTTCTTC
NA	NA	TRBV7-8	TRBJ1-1	CASSSSPGPEAFF	TGTGCCAGCAGTTCGTCCCCGGGACCCGAAGCTTTCTTT
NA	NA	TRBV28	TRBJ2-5	CASSLPASGETQYF	TGTGCCAGCAGTTTACCAGCGTCGGGAGAGACCCAGTACTTC
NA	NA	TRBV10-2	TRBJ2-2	CASTRVGGTDSTGELFF	TGCGCCAGCACCCGAGTCGGCGGGACAGATTCAACCGGGGAGCTGTTTTTT
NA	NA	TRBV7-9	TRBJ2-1	CASSLASPAYNEQFF	TGTGCCAGCAGCTTAGCGAGTCCGGCTTACAATGAGCAGTTCTTC
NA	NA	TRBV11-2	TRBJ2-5	CASSTRAASETQYF	TGTGCCAGCAGCACAAGGGCAGCGTCGGAGACCCAGTACTTC
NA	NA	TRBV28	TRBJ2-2	CASSLMRNKAGELFF	TGTGCCAGCAGTTTAATGCGGAATAAGGCCGGGGAGCTGTTTTTT
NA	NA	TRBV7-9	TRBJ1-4	CASSLPSDRPGDEKLFF	TGTGCCAGCAGCTTACCCTCCGACAGGCCGGGGGATGAAAAACTGTTTTTT
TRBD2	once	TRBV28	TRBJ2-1	CASSSHYQRTSGADNEQFF	TGTGCCAGCAGTTCACACTATCAGAGGACTAGCGGGGCGGACAATGAGCAGTTCTTC
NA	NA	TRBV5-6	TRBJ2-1	CASSPQGYNEQFF	TGTGCCAGCAGCCCCCAGGGCTACAATGAGCAGTTCTTC
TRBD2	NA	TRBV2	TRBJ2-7	CASSENWTSGRYF	TGTGCCAGCAGTGAAAACTGGACTAGCGGGAGGTACTTC
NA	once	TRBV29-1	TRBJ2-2	CSVVSAGELFF	TGCAGCGTTGTATCTGCCGGGGAGCTGTTTTTT
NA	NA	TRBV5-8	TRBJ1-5	CASSPNLSPNQPQHF	TGTGCCAGCAGCCCTAATCTCTCTCCCAATCAGCCCCAGCATTTT
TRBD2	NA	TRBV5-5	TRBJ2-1	CASSLTSGSSYNEQFF	TGTGCCAGCAGCCTGACTAGCGGGAGCTCCTACAATGAGCAGTTCTTC
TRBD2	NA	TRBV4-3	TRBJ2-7	CASSQAWTSGYEQYF	TGCGCCAGCAGCCAAGCCTGGACTAGCGGCTACGAGCAGTACTTC
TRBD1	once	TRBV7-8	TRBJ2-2	CASSLPMDRGGTGELFF	TGTGCCAGCAGCCTACCAATGGACAGGGGAGGCACCGGGGAGCTGTTTTTT
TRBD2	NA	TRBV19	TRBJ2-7	CASSVVLAGDYEQYF	TGTGCCAGTAGTGTAGTCCTAGCGGGAGACTACGAGCAGTACTTC
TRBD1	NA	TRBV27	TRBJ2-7	CASSPGTVRPYEQYF	TGTGCCAGCAGTCCGGGGACAGTCAGGCCCTACGAGCAGTACTTC
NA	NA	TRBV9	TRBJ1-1	CASSPRFGDTEAFF	TGTGCCAGCAGCCCCCGATTTGGGGACACTGAAGCTTTCTTT
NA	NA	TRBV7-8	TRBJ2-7	CASSPRGSLNEQYF	TGTGCCAGCAGCCCGAGGGGCAGCCTTAACGAGCAGTACTTC
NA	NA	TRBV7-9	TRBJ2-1	CASSLAGSYNEQFF	TGTGCCAGCAGCTTAGCGGGCTCCTACAATGAGCAGTTCTTC
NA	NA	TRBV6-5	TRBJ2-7	CASTGGENYEQYF	TGTGCCAGCACCGGCGGGGAAAACTACGAGCAGTACTTC
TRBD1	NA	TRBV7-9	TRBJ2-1	CASSVARGQGAELYNEQFF	TGTGCCAGCAGCGTAGCCCGCGGACAGGGGGCCGAACTGTACAATGAGCAGTTCTTC
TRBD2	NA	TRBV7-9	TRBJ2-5	CASSVLTSGRARETQYF	TGTGCCAGCAGCGTGTTGACTAGCGGGAGGGCCAGGGAGACCCAGTACTTC
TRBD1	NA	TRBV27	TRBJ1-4	CASSPQGRVGTNEKLFF	TGTGCCAGCAGTCCACAGGGGCGGGTGGGCACTAATGAAAAACTGTTTTTT
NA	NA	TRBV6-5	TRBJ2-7	CASTLGQTYEQYF	TGTGCCAGCACCCTCGGGCAGACCTACGAGCAGTACTTC
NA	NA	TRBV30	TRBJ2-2	CAWSLGELFF	TGTGCCTGGAGCCTCGGGGAGCTGTTTTTT
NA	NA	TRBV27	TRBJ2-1	CATQRGSYNEQFF	TGTGCCACACAACGGGGCTCCTACAATGAGCAGTTCTTC
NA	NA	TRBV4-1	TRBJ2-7	CASSQVRDAMAYEQYF	TGCGCCAGCAGCCAAGTCCGGGACGCCATGGCCTACGAGCAGTACTTC
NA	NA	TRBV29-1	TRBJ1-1	CSVEAATATEAFF	TGCAGCGTTGAGGCGGCTACGGCAACTGAAGCTTTCTTT
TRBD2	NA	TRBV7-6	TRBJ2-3	CASSSGTNTDTQYF	TGTGCCAGCAGCTCCGGGACTAACACAGATACGCAGTATTTT
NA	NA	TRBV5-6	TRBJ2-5	CASSRTGFLQETQYF	TGTGCCAGCAGCCGCACAGGCTTTCTGCAAGAGACCCAGTACTTC
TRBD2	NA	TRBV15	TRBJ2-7	CATSRVAGEIYEQYF	TGTGCCACCAGCAGAGTAGCGGGAGAAATCTACGAGCAGTACTTC
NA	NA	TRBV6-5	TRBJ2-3	CASSYTATDTQYF	TGTGCCAGCAGTTACACGGCCACAGATACGCAGTATTTT
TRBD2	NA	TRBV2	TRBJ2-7	CASSEPGLAAYEQYF	TGTGCCAGCAGTGAGCCGGGACTAGCGGCCTACGAGCAGTACTTC
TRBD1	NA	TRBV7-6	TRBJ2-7	CASSSRDRGGEQYF	TGTGCCAGCAGCTCCAGGGACAGGGGGGGAGAGCAGTACTTC
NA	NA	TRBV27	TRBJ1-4	CASRDLGYEKLFF	TGTGCCAGCAGGGACCTGGGATATGAAAAACTGTTTTTT
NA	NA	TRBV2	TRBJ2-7	CASIGDGSYEQYF	TGTGCCAGCATTGGGGACGGATCCTACGAGCAGTACTTC
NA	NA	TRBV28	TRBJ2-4	CASSSQLLTTLAKNIQYF	TGTGCCAGCAGTTCCCAACTCTTGACGACCTTAGCCAAAAACATTCAGTACTTC
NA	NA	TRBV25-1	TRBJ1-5	CASSEFGGQPQHF	TGTGCCAGCAGTGAGTTCGGGGGTCAGCCCCAGCATTTT
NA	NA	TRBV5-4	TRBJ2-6	CASSLASSGANVLTF	TGTGCCAGCAGCTTGGCAAGCTCTGGGGCCAACGTCCTGACTTTC
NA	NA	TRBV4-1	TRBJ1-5	CASSQVQLNQPQHF	TGCGCCAGCAGCCAAGTGCAGCTTAATCAGCCCCAGCATTTT
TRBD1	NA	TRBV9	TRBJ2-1	CASSVLTGGNGNEQFF	TGTGCCAGCAGCGTCCTGACAGGGGGCAACGGCAATGAGCAGTTCTTC